This T cell receptor (beta chain) stems from a study of cytomegalovirus exposure and HLA in healthy donors. General study results and limits: A few CMV-associated chains proved CMV antigen-specific in vitro.

Sequenced by immunoSEQ multiplex PCR; TCRdb stores in-frame clones only, minus some. The data hold under 250,000 clones, with around 80% observed a single time. Germline loops: CDR1 GTSNPN, CDR2 SVGIG (reference sequence). The length of the CDR3 is 17 residues. Trimming cost V 4 bases and J 4 bases; bases outside gene matches: 18. This clone was seen a handful of times. Its antigen is not known. This TCR came from a woman aged 30 to 39 in good health and CMV-seronegative. The sequencing sample was made of PBMCs. V and J are TRBV30 and TRBJ1-2; 7 bases are shared with TRBD1. CDR3 bases: TGTGCCTGGACCTTACCCCTACAGGGGATCGGACTCTATGGCTACACCTTC. Amino acids: CAWTLPLQGIGLYGYTF.